This T cell receptor (beta chain) was documented in a study of chemoradiotherapy in HPV16-positive cancers. Whole-study findings and limits: Candidate HPV-specific clones and E7-related TCR motifs grew in tumor during treatment.

Profiling relied on immunoSEQ multiplex PCR, and the TCRdb table lists in-frame clones only, not all of them. Counted here are fewer than 30,000 clones, roughly 95% occurring once; the ten biggest clones make up approximately 2.7%. Trimming removed 0 bases at V and 9 bases at J, with 18 bases between. Germline loops: CDR1 MGHRA, CDR2 YSYEKL. The CDR3 is made up of 16 amino acids. Over chemoradiotherapy, repertoires were sampled more than once. With respect to this clone: The antigen remains undetermined.

The sample was acquired from a patient who underwent chemoradiotherapy. V usage is TRBV4-1 and J usage is TRBJ2-1; tentatively, D is TRBD2 (6 bases). The clonotype was recovered from a human donor with HPV-associated anogenital cancer. The CDR3 spells CASSQEGGGRLGEQFF. The CDR3 DNA follows: TGCGCCAGCAGCCAAGAAGGTGGAGGGAGGTTGGGTGAGCAGTTCTTC.